This T cell receptor (beta chain) appears in the sequencing data of a study of blood T cell repertoires in COVID-19. The CDR3 length is 12 residues. Germline CDR1 reads GTSNPN; CDR2 reads SVGIG (reference sequence). J gave up 3 bases and V 5 bases, and 3 bases lay outside the gene matches. Two consecutive negative NP/OP PCR tests, clearance, or resolved symptoms defined Cohort 3 recovery. Measured with immunoSEQ multiplex PCR; TCRdb has only the in-frame clones, and not every one. The sample gives hundreds of thousands of clones, approximately 90% of which show up once; roughly 9.4% is in the top ten.

The V and J genes are TRBV30 and TRBJ2-7, with 8 bases that match TRBD1. The TCR originated in a woman aged 45 to 65 who had recovered from COVID-19. The source material was PBMCs or T cells enriched from blood (not recorded which). For the CDR3, the DNA is TGTGCCTGGGACACAGGGGGCTACGAGCAGTACTTC. It specifies CAWDTGGYEQYF.